This T cell receptor (beta chain) appears in the sequencing data of a study of T cells in women clearing cervical HPV infection (dated by TCRdb to 2017 to 2018). Notes on the research overall: Cases were about 25 women with histologically confirmed HPV16-related CIN3 or worse, including a couple of invasive cancers. Controls were around 23 women whose single incident HPV16 infection cleared within 12 months without precancer or cancer developing. Blood from cases was collected at the visit where the lesion was first found, while blood from controls was collected once the infection could no longer be detected. For cases, a median interval of 149 days, with an interquartile range of about 90 to 210 days, was observed between lesion detection and blood sampling. Because only a few women had HLA typing data, the possibility that HLA type acted as a confounder could not be ruled out. Nested within Costa Rica's Guanacaste HPV Natural History Study, an exploratory proof-of-principle case-control study compared TCR repertoires across cervical HPV16 outcomes. Cases and controls were matched on year of sample collection and on age within five years. A median age of around 30 years was observed in cases versus under 40 in controls, and no significant differences in baseline characteristics were found. The parent cohort enrolled approximately 9,200 women aged 18 or older in Guanacaste, Costa Rica, during about 1992 to 1995 and followed them for approximately seven years. Five blinded duplicates per group were added as quality controls, so that about 60 samples were obtained: roughly 50 participants and 10 replicates. Findings and caveats that apply to the study as a whole: Random forest classifiers that combined richness and V gene abundances separated cases from controls with an estimated AUC of 0.83. TRBV6-7 relative abundance was lower in cases than in controls (around 0.11% versus 0.16%; Bonferroni P = 0.0008). Across sequencing depths, CIN3+ cases showed significantly higher TCR repertoire richness than controls, but evenness did not differ between the groups. Because the number of T cells in each sample was unknown, differences in richness could reflect differing T-cell content rather than repertoire biology. The cross-sectional design could not show whether the associations came before the infection or were a result of it, and neither effector/memory subsets nor HPV-specific T cells were isolated.

The immunoSEQ assay used multiplex PCR to amplify TCR beta CDR3 regions from an average of around 1,200 ng of genomic DNA per sample. To correct primer bias, the assay used a complete synthetic TCR repertoire to set an amplification baseline. The amplicons were sequenced using the Illumina platform. As for the authors' bioinformatics: Sequences were error-corrected by clustering with frequency ratios and a modified nearest-neighbor algorithm and were then analyzed in the immunoSEQ Analyzer with IMGT gene definitions. TCR richness and evenness were averaged over 20 rarefaction repeats at each rarefaction depth, excluding samples with fewer sequences than the depth. Wilcoxon rank sum tests with FDR correction were used to compare V, D and J gene relative abundances between the groups. For the blinded duplicates, the intraclass correlation was over 95% for TCR richness and averaged about 76% across about 66 gene segments. What TCRdb holds here is the immuneACCESS table cut down to in-frame rearrangements. Part of the clones is not present; checked against another copy, under half of the missing clones reflect an unresolved V gene, and the others are unexplained. That table furnishes V, J and clone size, whereas the DNA furnished D and trimming. The data table for this sample lists around 31,000 clones. Of the sample, 3.5% to 5% falls within the top ten clones.

Deletion took 6 bases off V and 3 bases off J, with a span of 9 bases between the germline ends. CDR1 and CDR2 are drawn from the germline V gene: SNHLY, FYNNEI. The CDR3, from cysteine to phenylalanine, totals 12 residues. Of the CDR3's DNA, 27 bases were read; they are in frame from base 1. Every participant had a single incident cervical HPV16 infection, and women with prevalent HPV16 infections were excluded. Cervical HPV DNA was detected by MY09/MY11 PCR and genotyped by dot-blot hybridization. Roughly 16 mL of heparinized blood were centrifuged, and the buffy coat was split into aliquots, frozen at -30 degrees C, and then kept at -80 degrees C. QIAGEN kits were used to extract genomic DNA from buffy coat specimens. Comments on this clone: Its binding antigen is unknown. The CDR3 end lies 3 residues beyond the end of the read and is filled in from the germline J gene.

The V and J segments used are TRBV2 and TRBJ2-7; a tentative D call is TRBD2 (6 bases match). The sequence was obtained from a woman aged 18-70 years with a cervical HPV16 infection that either progressed to CIN3+ or cleared (not recorded which). The material sequenced was blood buffy coat. The sequenced part of the CDR3 DNA is TGTGCCAGCAGGCCGGACTACTACGAG. Translated, it gives CASRPDYYE. The full CDR3 protein is CASRPDYYEQYF.